Sequencing of this TCR beta chain was carried out in a study of T-cell reconstitution after alpha-beta-depleted transplantation in children. CDR1 SGHRS and CDR2 YFSETQ come from the germline V gene. The CDR3 length is 14 residues. Trimming cost V 4 bases and J 0 bases, with 5 bases left between them. This clonotype was detected many times. Unique molecular identifiers were built into the TCRbeta library. TCRdb used MiXCR to reprocess the PCR reads, holding one entry per CDR3 protein. This repertoire shows around 200,000 distinct CDR3 sequences, around 7% found once; its top ten account for 3%. The chain employs TRBV5-1 and TRBJ1-6, with no clear D. The sample here was PBMCs from the stem cell graft donor, taken from the stem cell graft. The sequence was collected from a human donor who donated a stem cell graft to a child with Wiskott-Aldrich syndrome. The CDR3 bases are TGCGCCAGCAGCCGGGACTCCTATAATTCACCCCTCCACTTT. Encoded protein: CASSRDSYNSPLHF.